The 30 T cell receptor beta chains listed next were all sequenced from one sample in a study of shared clonotypes between healthy human individuals. Assay used: immunoSEQ multiplex PCR; TCRdb lists only in-frame clones, some missing. The sample contains roughly 2,500,000 clones, over 85% of which appear only once. Sequencing was done on a sample of naive CD4+ T cells from PBMCs. Specified subset: CD45RA+ positively selected. These receptor sequences come from a young man in good health. Some clones in this sample may be carry-over from other donors' samples.

This chain uses TRBV7-2 with TRBJ2-2, with 10 nucleotides matching TRBD1. The CDR3 has 18 residues. The V and J ends lost 1 base and 7 bases, in that order; junction bases with no gene match: 12. CDR1 is SGHTA and CDR2 is FQGNSA in the germline V gene. CDR3 coding DNA: TGTGCCAGCAGCTTAGTCCCCCGGGACAGGGGCGTCGGCGGGGAGCTGTTTTTT. Translating it yields CASSLVPRDRGVGGELFF.

In this sample, this clone turned up once. The chain links TRBV5-6 to TRBJ1-5; D gene unclear. V was cut by 2 bases and J by 7 bases, with 13 bases left in between. The CDR3 length is 14 residues. Germline V gives CDR1 SGHDT, CDR2 YYEEEE. In nucleotides, the CDR3 is TGTGCCAGCAGCTTTTGGCACCTCCGACAGCCCCAGCATTTT. This translates into CASSFWHLRQPQHF.

This sequence joins TRBV7-9 and TRBJ1-1; D gene unclear. CDR3 length: 13 residues. Germline lookup yields CDR1 SEHNR and CDR2 FQNEAQ (reference sequence). Trimming removed 2 bases at V and 11 bases at J, with 15 bases between. The CDR3 nucleotides are TGTGCCAGCAGCTTAACCGAAGGTCTGTGGGCTTTCTTT. It yields the protein CASSLTEGLWAFF.

The rearrangement links TRBV6-1 to TRBJ1-3, with TRBD1 matching 7 bases. Germline CDR1 MNHNS, CDR2 SASEGT. Unmatched junction bases numbered 12, after V lost 0 bases and J lost 4 bases. The CDR3 extends over 18 amino acids. CDR3 DNA sequence: TGTGCCAGCAGTGAAGCGCCCCTGACAGGGAGATCCGGAAACACCATATATTTT. Translated: CASSEAPLTGRSGNTIYF.

The rearrangement uses TRBV27 and TRBJ2-1; tentatively, D is TRBD1 or TRBD2 (5 bases each). Germline CDR1 and CDR2: MNHEY and SMNVEV (reference sequence). V lost 6 bases, J lost 2 bases, and 14 bases lay in between. The CDR3 is made up of 15 amino acids. DNA of the CDR3: TGTGCCAGCAGCCGATACTTGGGGGCCTACAATGAGCAGTTCTTC. It specifies CASSRYLGAYNEQFF.

This clone occurred a few times. The chain recombines TRBV18 with TRBJ1-1; 8 nucleotides line up with TRBD1. CDR1 is KGHSH and CDR2 is LQKENI in the germline V gene. Trimming cost V 5 bases and J 1 base; bases outside gene matches: 6. CDR3 length equals 15 residues. In nucleotides, the CDR3 is TGTGCCAGCTCATTTTCCGGGACAGGGAACACTGAAGCTTTCTTT. As protein: CASSFSGTGNTEAFF.

The chain is built from TRBV7-3 and TRBJ1-3; 7 nucleotides align to TRBD1. J gave up 2 bases and V 6 bases, and 4 bases lay outside the gene matches. CDR3 size: 14 residues. The germline CDR1 and CDR2 sequences are SGHTA and FQGTGA. The CDR3 sequence is CASRDGTAGNTIYF. The CDR3 coding sequence is TGTGCCAGCAGGGACGGGACAGCTGGAAACACCATATATTTT.

V is TRBV15 and J is TRBJ2-6; no reliable D call. Per germline, CDR1 LNHNV and CDR2 YYDKDF (reference sequence). This CDR3 comprises 15 residues. Trimming took off 1 base at V and 0 bases at J, with 4 bases between the two ends. CDR3 protein: CATSRVGSGANVLTF. The CDR3 nucleotides read TGTGCCACCAGCAGAGTTGGCTCTGGGGCCAACGTCCTGACTTTC. Complete variable domain (other parts from reference TRBV15 and TRBJ2-6): DAMVIQNPRYQVTQFGKPVTLSCSQTLNHNVMYWYQQKSSQAPKLLFHYYDKDFNNEADTPDNFQSRRPNTSFCFLDIRSPGLGDTAMYLCATSRVGSGANVLTFGAGSRLTVL.

This chain links TRBV19 with TRBJ2-7, with D possibly TRBD2 on 5 matching bases. The CDR3 loop spans 13 amino acids. In germline, CDR1 is LNHDA, CDR2 SQIVND (reference sequence). Trimming shortened V by 4 bases and J by 3 bases, and 10 bases separated the two germline ends. The CDR3 sequence: CASSTPGNYEQYF. In DNA form, the CDR3 reads TGTGCCAGTAGTACCCCGGGAAACTACGAGCAGTACTTC.

The chain links TRBV19 to TRBJ2-1; TRBD2 matches 15 bases. CDR1 is LNHDA and CDR2 is SQIVND in the germline V gene (reference sequence). The length of the CDR3 is 19 residues. V shed 0 bases, J shed 5 bases, and the junction held 8 bases outside the gene matches. CDR3 bases: TGTGCCAGTAGTATAGATCTATCCGGGACTAGCGGGAGGAACAATGAGCAGTTCTTC. Translating gives CASSIDLSGTSGRNNEQFF.

This chain joins TRBV7-9 and TRBJ2-1; D ambiguous. The CDR3 spans 13 residues. Germline CDR1 and CDR2: SEHNR and FQNEAQ (reference sequence). The V end was cut by 5 bases, the J end by 7 bases, with 12 bases between. CDR3 region: CASSQTNTNEQFF. DNA for the CDR3: TGTGCCAGCAGCCAAACAAATACTAATGAGCAGTTCTTC. The full variable domain, completed using reference TRBV7-9 and TRBJ2-1, is DTGVSQNPRHKITKRGQNVTFRCDPISEHNRLYWYRQTLGQGPEFLTYFQNEAQLEKSRLLSDRFSAERPKGSFSTLEIQRTEQGDSAMYLCASSQTNTNEQFFGPGTRLTVL.

This clone showed up just a few times. The chain is built from TRBV14 and TRBJ2-7, with D perhaps TRBD2 (5 bases). Germline V gene sequence: CDR1 SGHDN, CDR2 FVKESK. V was trimmed by 1 base and J by 3 bases, leaving 13 bases between them. The CDR3 is 15 residues long. The CDR3 DNA follows: TGTGCCAGCAGCCAAGCGCGGCGGGTCCGCTACGAGCAGTACTTC. It codes for CASSQARRVRYEQYF.

V gene TRBV6-5 combines with J gene TRBJ2-1; 8 bases fit TRBD1. J lost 12 bases, V lost 4 bases, and 14 bases had no gene match. Germline CDR1 is MNHEY and CDR2 is SVGAGI. CDR3 length equals 15 residues. The CDR3 region is CASSSTQGAWEWQFF. For the CDR3, the DNA is TGTGCCAGCAGTTCCACCCAGGGGGCGTGGGAATGGCAGTTCTTC.

The chain has TRBV6-5 and TRBJ1-4; no definite D call. This CDR3 spans 15 amino acids. Germline V CDR1 and CDR2: MNHEY, SVGAGI. Trimming took 0 bases from V and 7 from J, leaving 12 bases between them. The CDR3 region has the DNA TGTGCCAGCAGTTACTCGTACGCTTTGCCTGAAAAACTGTTTTTT. Protein sequence: CASSYSYALPEKLFF.

The gene calls are TRBV6-1 and TRBJ2-1, with D perhaps matching TRBD2 (6 bases). Trimming took 9 bases from V and 8 from J, leaving 14 bases between them. The CDR3 runs 12 residues. CDR1 and CDR2 (germline): MNHNS, SASEGT. This CDR3 is CASETSFYEQFF. CDR3 sequence (DNA): TGTGCCAGTGAGACTAGTTTCTATGAGCAGTTCTTC.

This chain links TRBV7-2 with TRBJ2-3; D is unresolved. The germline V gene encodes CDR1 SGHTA and CDR2 FQGNSA. The CDR3 is made up of 13 amino acids. V was trimmed by 8 bases and J by 2 bases, leaving 11 bases between them. Here the CDR3 DNA reads TGTGCCAGCCGAAACTCGTTCACAGATACGCAGTATTTT. Translation gives CASRNSFTDTQYF.

In this sample, this clone turned up a few times. The sample carries other DNA sequences with the same CDR3. The chain uses TRBV28 and TRBJ1-2, with 9 bases matching TRBD1. Germline V gene data show CDR1 as MDHEN and CDR2 as SYDVKM. V shed 6 bases and J 5 bases; nucleotides not matched to a gene: 1. The CDR3 length is 12 residues. CDR3 sequence: CASRTGGYGYTF. Here the CDR3 DNA reads TGTGCCAGCAGGACAGGGGGGTATGGCTACACCTTC.

The V and J genes are TRBV29-1 and TRBJ1-2; 9 nucleotides line up with TRBD1. V lost 5 bases to trimming and J lost 2 bases; unmatched junction nucleotides: 3. Germline-derived CDR1 and CDR2 are SQVTM and ANQGSEA. CDR3 length equals 13 residues. CDR3 coding DNA: TGCAGCGTTCTAGACAGGGGGAACTATGGCTACACCTTC. It codes for CSVLDRGNYGYTF.

The gene calls are TRBV7-8 and TRBJ1-1; D gene unclear. Looked up from germline, CDR1 is SGHVS and CDR2 is FQNEAQ. This CDR3 has 13 residues. V was cut by 3 bases and J by 11 bases, with 16 bases left in between. This chain's CDR3 is CASSLVSSQWAFF. The CDR3 region has the DNA TGTGCCAGCAGCTTGGTTAGCAGCCAATGGGCTTTCTTT.

The chain recombines TRBV15 with TRBJ2-3, with TRBD2 matching over 10 bases. CDR3 length equals 19 residues. Trimming took 4 bases from V and 5 from J; bases not matched to a gene: 18. Germline V gives CDR1 LNHNV, CDR2 YYDKDF (reference sequence). The CDR3 DNA reads as TGTGCCACCAGCATCCCAGGAGCGGGAGGGCGTTTTAGGGGAGATACGCAGTATTTT. Translated: CATSIPGAGGRFRGDTQYF.

The genes are TRBV9 and TRBJ2-1; 7 bases are a match to TRBD2. This CDR3 is built from 19 residues. V lost 3 bases and J lost 1; bases outside the gene matches: 16. Germline values: CDR1 SGDLS, CDR2 YYNGEE. This chain's CDR3 is CASSDRDFPGGRSYNEQFF. The CDR3 nucleotides are TGTGCCAGCAGCGACCGGGACTTCCCCGGGGGGAGATCCTACAATGAGCAGTTCTTC.

This clone was seen only once. The chain uses TRBV11-2 and TRBJ1-3; 9 nucleotides align to TRBD1. The trim removed 6 bases at V and 0 bases at J, leaving 3 bases unmatched. CDR1 and CDR2 (germline): SGHAT, FQNNGV. The CDR3 extends over 15 amino acids. Written as DNA, the CDR3 is TGTGCCAGCAGACCGACAGGGGGCTCTGGAAACACCATATATTTT. This sequence encodes CASRPTGGSGNTIYF. The whole variable domain, remainder taken from reference TRBV11-2 and TRBJ1-3, is EAGVAQSPRYKIIEKRQSVAFWCNPISGHATLYWYQQILGQGPKLLIQFQNNGVVDDSQLPKDRFSAERLKGVDSTLKIQPAKLEDSAVYLCASRPTGGSGNTIYFGEGSWLTVV.

The chain links TRBV28 to TRBJ1-2; D not resolved. Germline-derived CDR1 and CDR2 are MDHEN and SYDVKM. The CDR3 extends over 14 amino acids. Trimming took 1 base from V and 7 from J, leaving 13 bases between them. The CDR3 loop reads CASSLSGRPSGYTF. DNA for the CDR3: TGTGCCAGCAGTTTATCGGGCAGGCCCAGTGGCTACACCTTC.

Details on this clone: The germline gene is not matched at one end of the junction; a read error may be the cause. The chain combines TRBV6-6 with TRBJ1-1; possibly TRBD1 for D (6 bases). The CDR3 is 14 amino acids. Germline V gene data show CDR1 as MNHNY and CDR2 as SVGAGI (reference sequence). The CDR3 DNA follows: TGTGCCAGCACCTGGGGGCTAGCGAACATTGAAGCTTTCTTT. Its protein product is CASTWGLANIEAFF.

V gene TRBV29-1 combines with J gene TRBJ2-5; D perhaps matches TRBD1 (6 bases). V lost 6 bases and J 5 bases, leaving 19 bases between the germline ends. The germline CDR1 and CDR2 sequences are SQVTM and ANQGSEA. There are 14 residues in the CDR3. CDR3 nucleotides: TGCAGCGTGGACAGTTTAAGGGGTGGTGAGACCCAGTACTTC. Translated, it gives CSVDSLRGGETQYF. Full variable domain (missing parts from reference TRBV29-1 and TRBJ2-5): SAVISQKPSRDICQRGTSLTIQCQVDSQVTMMFWYRQQPGQSLTLIATANQGSEATYESGFVIDKFPISRPNLTFSTLTVSNMSPEDSSIYLCSVDSLRGGETQYFGPGTRLLVL.

This chain uses TRBV7-2 with TRBJ2-5, with D possibly TRBD1 on 5 matching bases. Germline CDR1 is SGHTA and CDR2 is FQGNSA. V lost 4 bases and J lost 1, with 10 bases in between. This CDR3 comprises 14 residues. This chain's CDR3 is CASSSLTVQETQYF. The CDR3 nucleotides read TGTGCCAGCAGCTCGTTGACAGTCCAAGAGACCCAGTACTTC.

The chain links TRBV6-6 to TRBJ1-2; maybe TRBD1 (5 bases). CDR3 length: 13 residues. Germline V gene lookup returns CDR1 MNHNY and CDR2 SVGAGI (reference sequence). Deletions cut 7 bases from V and 4 bases from J, with 13 bases between. The CDR3 sequence: CASTQRDGYGYTF. DNA for the CDR3: TGTGCCAGCACCCAGAGGGACGGCTATGGCTACACCTTC.

The chain links TRBV6-5 to TRBJ2-3; D call uncertain. The length of the CDR3 is 11 residues. Germline V gives CDR1 MNHEY, CDR2 SVGAGI. V was cut by 8 bases and J by 7 bases, with 10 bases left in between. The CDR3 DNA sequence: TGTGCCAGCCGACGGCACCATACGCAGTATTTT. Its translation is CASRRHHTQYF.

The chain is built from TRBV2 and TRBJ2-1; the match to TRBD2 covers 12 bases. The V and J ends lost 3 bases and 2 bases, in that order; junction bases with no gene match: 2. The CDR3 consists of 16 residues. CDR1 and CDR2 (germline): SNHLY, FYNNEI. CDR3 residues: CASSDGTSGPYNEQFF. CDR3 coding DNA: TGTGCCAGCAGTGACGGGACTAGCGGGCCCTACAATGAGCAGTTCTTC.

The chain employs TRBV6-1 and TRBJ2-1; TRBD2 might be the D (5 bases). Trimming pared 4 bases from V and 7 bases from J, leaving 23 bases between. The CDR3 totals 17 residues. Germline CDR1 MNHNS, CDR2 SASEGT. CDR3 in amino acids: CASSGRPGLPNKNEQFF. CDR3 DNA: TGTGCCAGCAGTGGAAGACCAGGACTGCCGAACAAGAATGAGCAGTTCTTC.